What follows describes a single TCR beta chain. The target of this receptor is not known. Per-base quality was not reported, and no clone a single base away is much larger than it. TCRbeta CDR3 regions were amplified from genomic DNA using the immunoSEQ Assay, a bias-controlled multiplex PCR. The authors' analysis ran thus. The number of nucleated cells in each sample was estimated from the amplification of reference gene primers within the assay. To quantify the absolute abundance of each unique TCRbeta CDR3 rearrangement, sequence reads were collapsed and filtered. For each sample, productive Simpson clonality was calculated as the square root of Simpson's diversity index across productive rearrangements. The table was pulled from immuneACCESS by TCRdb, which kept in-frame rearrangements only. Such tables lose some clones; where checked, under half of the loss comes from unresolved V genes, and the rest has no known cause. From that table come the V and J calls and clone size; the DNA was used to work out D and trimming. For this sample there are roughly 410,000 clones; roughly 90% appear just once. 0.95% to 1.5% of the sample comes from the top ten.

Collaborating institutions collected whole blood in K2EDTA tubes following their own protocols. For TCRbeta analysis, collaborator samples were shipped as frozen whole blood, as isolated PBMCs, or as DNA extracted from either sample type. The data originate from a study of blood T cell repertoires in COVID-19 (dated by TCRdb to 2018 to 2021). For context, the study as a whole: The collaborator samples originated in the United States, Italy and Spain and spanned the acute and convalescent phases of COVID-19. The prospective study material was composed of cDNA or gDNA derived from T cells, B-cell-depleted T cells, or PBMCs. HLA class I and class II types, where available, came from metadata supplied by the sample provider rather than from assay-based typing. The samples were drawn from the first 160 participants of the ongoing ImmuneRACE study and from 1,254 subjects provided by 6 global collaborators. The repertoires were released in a freely available public database intended as a resource for research on the immune response to SARS-CoV-2. Sample metadata almost always included a de-identified subject ID, COVID-19 status, age in years and sex. The dataset comprised deeply sampled blood TCRbeta repertoires from subjects exposed to, actively infected with, or recovered from COVID-19. General findings and caveats noted by the study authors: The amount of clinical and demographic metadata varied by source and participant and was provided uncurated.

CDR1 SGHDT and CDR2 YYEEEE were looked up in the germline V gene. From cysteine to phenylalanine, the CDR3 is 16 amino acids long. Of all the DNA, just the CDR3 is kept, 48 bases in frame from base 1. V was cut back by 1 base and J by 0 bases, leaving a gap of 14 bases between them. Material for sequencing was peripheral blood. The rearrangement joined TRBV5-6 to TRBJ2-7; confidence is insufficient to name the D gene. This sequence originates from a man aged 40-50 years with acute or convalescent COVID-19. CDR3 protein: CASSLFGVTPSYEQYF. The DNA sequence reads TGTGCCAGCAGCTTGTTCGGCGTGACTCCCTCCTACGAGCAGTACTTC.